One TCR beta chain is described in this entry. As handled by the study authors: Amplifying reference gene primers gave estimates of nucleated cell counts. The method was immunoSEQ multiplex PCR; TCRdb's version includes in-frame clones alone and lacks a portion of them. That table furnishes V, J and clone size, whereas the DNA furnished D and trimming. This table holds approximately 300,000 clones, 90% found once. In Seattle, patients joined the study during active infection and were tracked longitudinally. This specimen belongs to a study of blood T cell repertoires in COVID-19. The overall study: In each case, the material was cDNA or gDNA derived from T cells, B-cell-depleted T cells, or PBMCs.

This CDR3 contains 13 residues. Germline loops: CDR1 SEHNR, CDR2 FQNEAQ (reference sequence). Trimming left V 5 bases short and J 5 bases short, with 12 bases between. The TCR was taken from a woman aged 30 to 39 with COVID-19, enrolled during active disease. Sequencing was done on a sample of peripheral blood. The chain carries TRBV7-9 and TRBJ2-5, with D perhaps matching TRBD2 (6 bases). CDR3 loop: CASSDRGRETQYF. CDR3 coding DNA: TGTGCCAGCAGCGATCGAGGGAGGGAGACCCAGTACTTC. Variable domain in full (rest from reference TRBV7-9 and TRBJ2-5): DTGVSQNPRHKITKRGQNVTFRCDPISEHNRLYWYRQTLGQGPEFLTYFQNEAQLEKSRLLSDRFSAERPKGSFSTLEIQRTEQGDSAMYLCASSDRGRETQYFGPGTRLLVL.